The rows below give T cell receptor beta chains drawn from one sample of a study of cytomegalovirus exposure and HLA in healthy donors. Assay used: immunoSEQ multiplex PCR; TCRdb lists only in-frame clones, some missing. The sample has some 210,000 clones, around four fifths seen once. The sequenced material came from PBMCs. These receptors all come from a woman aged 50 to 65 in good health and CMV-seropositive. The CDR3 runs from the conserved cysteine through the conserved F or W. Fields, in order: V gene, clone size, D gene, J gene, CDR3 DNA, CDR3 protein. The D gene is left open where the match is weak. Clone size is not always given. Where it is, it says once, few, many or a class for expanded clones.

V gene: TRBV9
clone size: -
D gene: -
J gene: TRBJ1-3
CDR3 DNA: TGTGCCAGCAGCGTTGGGGCCCCTGGAAACACCATATATTTT
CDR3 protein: CASSVGAPGNTIYF

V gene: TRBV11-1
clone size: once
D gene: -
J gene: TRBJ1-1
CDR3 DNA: TGTGCCAGCAGCTTAGGTCAGGTAAACACTGAAGCTTTCTTT
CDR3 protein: CASSLGQVNTEAFF

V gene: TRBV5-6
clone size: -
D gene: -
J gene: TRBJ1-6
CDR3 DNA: TGTGCCAGCAGCTTTCAGGGGACCTATAATTCACCCCTCCACTTT
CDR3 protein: CASSFQGTYNSPLHF

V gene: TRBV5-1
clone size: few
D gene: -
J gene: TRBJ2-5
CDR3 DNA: TGCGCCAGCAGCTCGGGATTCAGGGAGACCCAGTACTTC
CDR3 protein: CASSSGFRETQYF

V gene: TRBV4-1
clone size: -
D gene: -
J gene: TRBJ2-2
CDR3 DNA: TGCGCCAGCAGCCAAGTAGGCAGGGGGAACACCGGGGAGCTGTTTTTT
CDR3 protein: CASSQVGRGNTGELFF

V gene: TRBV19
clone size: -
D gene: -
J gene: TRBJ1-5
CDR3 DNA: TGTGCCAGTAGTACCAGGGGTTCCCTTTGGAGCAATCAGCCCCAGCATTTT
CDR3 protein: CASSTRGSLWSNQPQHF

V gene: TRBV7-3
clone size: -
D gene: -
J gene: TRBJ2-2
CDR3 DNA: TGTGCCAGCAGCTTCGGCAGGGCCGGCACCGGGGAGCTGTTTTTT
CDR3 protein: CASSFGRAGTGELFF

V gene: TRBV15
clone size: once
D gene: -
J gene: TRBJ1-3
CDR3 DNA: TGTGCCACCAGCAGGTCCAGGAACTCTGGAAACACCATATATTTT
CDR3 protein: CATSRSRNSGNTIYF

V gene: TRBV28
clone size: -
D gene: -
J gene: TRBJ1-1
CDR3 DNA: TGTGCCAGCAGACGCGACAGCCTGAACACTGAAGCTTTCTTT
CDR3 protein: CASRRDSLNTEAFF

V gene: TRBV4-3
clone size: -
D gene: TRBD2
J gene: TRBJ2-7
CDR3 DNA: TGCGCCAGCAGCCAAGATAGGCGGCTAGCGGGGGGTGAGCAGTACTTC
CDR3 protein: CASSQDRRLAGGEQYF

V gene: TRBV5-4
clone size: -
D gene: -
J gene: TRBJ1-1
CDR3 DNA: TGTGCCAGCAGCTTTGGGGGTAGGGGGATGAACACTGAAGCTTTCTTT
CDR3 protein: CASSFGGRGMNTEAFF

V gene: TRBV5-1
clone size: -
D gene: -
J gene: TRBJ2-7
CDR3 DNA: TGCGCCAGCAGCCCCCAAAACTTCTACGAGCAGTACTTC
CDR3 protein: CASSPQNFYEQYF

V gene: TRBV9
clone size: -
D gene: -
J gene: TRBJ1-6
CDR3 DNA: TGTGCCAGCAGCGTAGTAGGTGACAGTGAGCTTAATTCACCCCTCCACTTT
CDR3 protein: CASSVVGDSELNSPLHF

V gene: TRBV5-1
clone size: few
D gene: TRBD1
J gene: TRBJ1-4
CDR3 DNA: TGCGCCAGCAGTTGGACAGGGGCTAATGAAAAACTGTTTTTT
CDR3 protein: CASSWTGANEKLFF

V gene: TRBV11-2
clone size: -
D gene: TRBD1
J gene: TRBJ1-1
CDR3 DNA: TGTGCCAGCAGCCCAGGGGGCGGGAACACTGAAGCTTTCTTT
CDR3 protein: CASSPGGGNTEAFF

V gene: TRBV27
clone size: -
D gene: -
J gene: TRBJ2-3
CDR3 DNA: TGTGCCAGCAGTTTAAGGACTACCTATACGCAGTATTTT
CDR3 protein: CASSLRTTYTQYF

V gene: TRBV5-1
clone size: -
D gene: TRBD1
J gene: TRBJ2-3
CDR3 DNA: TGCGCCAGCAGCTCCCAGACAGGGGATACGCAGTATTTT
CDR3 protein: CASSSQTGDTQYF

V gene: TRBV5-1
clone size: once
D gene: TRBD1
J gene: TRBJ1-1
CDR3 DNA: TGCGCCAGCAGGTACAGGGGAACGGACACTGAAGCTTTCTTT
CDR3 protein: CASRYRGTDTEAFF

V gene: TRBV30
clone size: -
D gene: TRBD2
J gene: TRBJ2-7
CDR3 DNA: TGTGCCTGGAGTGGGGAGACTAGCAACTACGAGCAGTACTTC
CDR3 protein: CAWSGETSNYEQYF

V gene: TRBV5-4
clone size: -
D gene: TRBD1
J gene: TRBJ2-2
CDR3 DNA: TGTGCCAGCAGTGGGACAGTTCAAACCGGGGAGCTGTTTTTT
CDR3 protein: CASSGTVQTGELFF

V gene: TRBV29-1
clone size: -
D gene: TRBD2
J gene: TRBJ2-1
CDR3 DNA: TGCAGCGTTATCAGCGGGGGGGCCTATGAGCAGTTCTTC
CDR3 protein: CSVISGGAYEQFF

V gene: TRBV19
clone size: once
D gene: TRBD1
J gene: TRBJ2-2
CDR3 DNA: TGTGCCACAGGACAGGGGCGGAACACCGGGGAGCTGTTTTTT
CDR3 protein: CATGQGRNTGELFF

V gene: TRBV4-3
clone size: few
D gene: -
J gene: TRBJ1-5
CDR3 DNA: TGCGCCAGCAGCCAAGATTTCGTGCGTGTGAATCAGCCCCAGCATTTT
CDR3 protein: CASSQDFVRVNQPQHF

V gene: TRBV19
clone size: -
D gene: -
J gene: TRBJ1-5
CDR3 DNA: TGTGCCAGTAGTATAGGAGGGCAAGGTCAGCCCCAGCATTTT
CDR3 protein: CASSIGGQGQPQHF

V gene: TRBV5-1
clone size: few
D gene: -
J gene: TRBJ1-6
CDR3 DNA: TGCGCCAGCAGCTTACGGGCAGGGTTTGATTCACCCCTCCACTTT
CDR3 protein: CASSLRAGFDSPLHF

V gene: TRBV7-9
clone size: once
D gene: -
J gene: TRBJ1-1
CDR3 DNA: TGTGCCAGCAGCTTCCCCGGAGTTAGCCACACTGAAGCTTTCTTT
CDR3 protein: CASSFPGVSHTEAFF

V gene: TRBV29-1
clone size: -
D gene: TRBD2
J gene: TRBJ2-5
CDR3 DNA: TGCAGCGGGGCGGGGGGAGCTTGGGAGACCCAGTACTTC
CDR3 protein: CSGAGGAWETQYF

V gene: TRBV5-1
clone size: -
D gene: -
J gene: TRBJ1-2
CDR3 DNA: TGCGCCAGCAGCTTCGACACAGACTATGGCTACACCTTC
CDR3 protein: CASSFDTDYGYTF

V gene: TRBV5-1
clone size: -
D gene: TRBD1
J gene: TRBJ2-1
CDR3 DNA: TGCGCCAGCAGCTTGTGGACAGGGTATGAGCAGTTCTTC
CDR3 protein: CASSLWTGYEQFF

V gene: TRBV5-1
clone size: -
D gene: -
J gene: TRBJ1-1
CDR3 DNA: TGCGCCAGCAGCTCCCGCATTGACAGCATGAACACTGAAGCTTTCTTT
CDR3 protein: CASSSRIDSMNTEAFF

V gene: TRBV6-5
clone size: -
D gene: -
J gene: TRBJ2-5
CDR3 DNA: TGTGCCAGCAGTTACTCGACAGGGAGGCAGTACTTC
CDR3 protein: CASSYSTGRQYF

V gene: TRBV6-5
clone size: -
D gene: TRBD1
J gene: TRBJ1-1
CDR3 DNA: TGTGCCAGCAGTTATCTCCCAGGGGGAGACACTGAAGCTTTCTTT
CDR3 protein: CASSYLPGGDTEAFF

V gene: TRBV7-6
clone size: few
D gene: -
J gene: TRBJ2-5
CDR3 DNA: TGTGCCAGCAGCTTGGGGGGGCCGGTCGAGACCCAGTACTTC
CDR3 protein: CASSLGGPVETQYF

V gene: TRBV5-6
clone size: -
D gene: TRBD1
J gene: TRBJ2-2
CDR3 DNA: TGTGCCAGCAGCCGCCGGACAGGGGAGTGGACCGGGGAGCTGTTTTTT
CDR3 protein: CASSRRTGEWTGELFF

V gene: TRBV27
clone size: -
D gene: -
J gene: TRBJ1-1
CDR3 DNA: TGTGCCAGCAGTTTAGGGGGGCGGGGGACTGAAGCTTTCTTT
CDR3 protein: CASSLGGRGTEAFF